The present T cell receptor beta chain was sequenced within a study of CD8 T cells in Susac syndrome. Random hexamers served to reverse transcribe roughly 0.45 to 1 ug RNA. The amplification used immunoSEQ multiplex PCR on TCR beta CDR3; it spanned 54 Vbeta and 13 Jbeta. TCRdb itself ran the immunoSEQ multiplex PCR reads through MiXCR, one entry per CDR3 protein. The table shows more than 80,000 distinct CDR3 sequences, with around 94% occurring only once. The V end lost 5 bases, the J end lost 1 base, and 3 bases lay between the germline ends. CDR1 and CDR2 (germline): LGHNT, FRNRAP. The CDR3 runs 11 residues.

The source is a human donor with Susac syndrome. Sequenced: CD8+ T cells from PBMCs. This rearrangement joins TRBV12-5 to TRBJ2-7, with D unresolved. The CDR3 reads CASGGSYEQYF. As DNA, the CDR3 is TGTGCTAGTGGTGGGTCCTACGAGCAGTACTTC.